These 8 T cell receptor beta chains were sequenced from one sample in a study of T cell repertoires in cytomegalovirus infection. The antigens for these receptors are not known. TCRdb itself ran the reads through MiXCR, one entry per CDR3 protein. The repertoire holds fewer than 650,000 distinct CDR3 sequences, around two fifths seen once, with 48% in the top ten. The sequenced sample was cultured PBMCs, obtained from culture after CMV antigen stimulation. These receptors were collected from a human donor in good health (CMV status not recorded). Some clones in this sample may be carry-over from other donors' samples.

Only a few counts were recorded for this clonotype. This sequence joins TRBV27 and TRBJ1-1; the match to TRBD1 covers 9 bases. V lost 5 bases to trimming and J lost 2 bases; unmatched junction nucleotides: 15. Germline assignment: CDR1 MNHEY and CDR2 SMNVEV (reference sequence). The CDR3 covers 18 residues. CDR3 DNA sequence: TGTGCCAGCAGTCCAAAAAGCCGGGACAGGGAAATAAACACTGAAGCTTTCTTT. Its translation is CASSPKSRDREINTEAFF.

The J gene is TRBJ1-2, the V gene TRBV4-3; no reliable D call. The V and J ends lost 4 bases and 2 bases respectively, with 11 bases between them. CDR1 is LGHNA and CDR2 is YSLEER in the germline V gene. The CDR3 consists of 14 residues. The CDR3 is CASSRESGNYGYTF. The CDR3 DNA reads TGCGCCAGCAGCCGAGAAAGTGGGAACTATGGCTACACCTTC.

This clonotype came up once. The V and J genes are TRBV10-3 and TRBJ2-1; D is unclear. V dropped 4 bases and J dropped 6 bases, with 10 bases sitting between them. The V gene's germline CDR1 is ENHRY and CDR2 SYGVKD. This CDR3 comprises 13 residues. The CDR3 sequence: CAISVERANEQFF. For the CDR3, the DNA is TGTGCCATCAGTGTCGAAAGGGCCAATGAGCAGTTCTTC.

The chain links TRBV5-1 to TRBJ2-7, with 7 positions matching TRBD1. The junction had 14 bases not matched to a gene; V was cut back by 4 bases and J by 4 bases. The CDR3 is made up of 16 amino acids. From germline, CDR1 is SGHRS and CDR2 YFSETQ. CDR3 DNA: TGCGCCAGCAGCGTGGATGACAGGGTGAAAGGATACGAGCAGTACTTC. Translating it yields CASSVDDRVKGYEQYF.

V and J are TRBV3-1 and TRBJ2-5; D gene uncertain. The CDR3 has 14 amino acids. Germline values: CDR1 LGHDT, CDR2 YNNKEL (reference sequence). Trimming took 2 bases from V and 1 from J, leaving 8 bases between them. The CDR3 sequence: CASSQTSAQETQYF. CDR3 sequence (DNA): TGTGCCAGCAGCCAAACCTCCGCCCAAGAGACCCAGTACTTC.

At least ten counts were recorded for this clonotype. V usage is TRBV7-2 and J usage is TRBJ2-3; D is ambiguous. The CDR3 is 16 amino acids. Germline CDR1 and CDR2: SGHTA and FQGNSA. With 5 bases removed from V and 4 bases from J, the gap between germline ends came to 19 bases. CDR3 bases: TGTGCCAGCAGCCCCCTAGGACCGTCCCTGGCAGATACGCAGTATTTT. Its protein is CASSPLGPSLADTQYF.

The rearrangement uses TRBV4-1 and TRBJ2-3, with D tentatively TRBD2 (5 bases). CDR1 and CDR2 from the germline V gene are MGHRA and YSYEKL. With 0 bases removed from V and 5 bases from J, the gap between germline ends came to 15 bases. This CDR3 spans 16 amino acids. DNA for the CDR3: TGCGCCAGCAGCCAAGAGACGAACCTCGAGGGAGATACGCAGTATTTT. Translating it yields CASSQETNLEGDTQYF.

This clonotype was observed a few times. The J gene is TRBJ1-5, the V gene TRBV7-8; D unclear. Trimming took 0 bases from V and 0 from J, leaving 15 bases between them. Germline V gene data show CDR1 as SGHVS and CDR2 as FQNEAQ. The CDR3 sequence is 18 residues long. The CDR3 nucleotides read TGTGCCAGCAGCTTAGCGTCAGTAACTTTTAATAGCAATCAGCCCCAGCATTTT. Translated, it gives CASSLASVTFNSNQPQHF.